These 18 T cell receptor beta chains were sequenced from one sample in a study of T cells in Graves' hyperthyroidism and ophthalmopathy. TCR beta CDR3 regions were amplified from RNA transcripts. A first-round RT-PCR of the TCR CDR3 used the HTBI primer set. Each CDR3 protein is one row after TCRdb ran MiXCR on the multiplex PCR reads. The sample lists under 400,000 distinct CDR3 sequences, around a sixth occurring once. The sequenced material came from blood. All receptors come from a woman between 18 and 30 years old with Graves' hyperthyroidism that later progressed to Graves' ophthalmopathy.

The CDR3 loop is CASSYSRGEQETQYF. The CDR3 DNA is TGTGCCAGCAGTTATAGCAGGGGGGAGCAAGAGACCCAGTACTTC. This chain links TRBV6-5 with TRBJ2-5; tentative D call: TRBD1 (7 bases). Trimming took off 3 bases at V and 2 bases at J, with 13 bases between the two ends. The CDR3 loop spans 15 amino acids. In germline, CDR1 is MNHEY, CDR2 SVGAGI.

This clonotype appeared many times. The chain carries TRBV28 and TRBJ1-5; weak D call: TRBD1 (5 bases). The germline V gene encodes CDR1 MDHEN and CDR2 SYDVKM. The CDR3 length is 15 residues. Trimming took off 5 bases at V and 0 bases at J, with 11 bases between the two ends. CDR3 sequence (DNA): TGTGCCAGCAGTACCTCGGACATTAGCAATCAGCCCCAGCATTTT. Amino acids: CASSTSDISNQPQHF. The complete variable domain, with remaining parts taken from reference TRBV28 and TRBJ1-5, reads DVKVTQSSRYLVKRTGEKVFLECVQDMDHENMFWYRQDPGLGLRLIYFSYDVKMKEKGDIPEGYSVSREKKERFSLILESASTNQTSMYLCASSTSDISNQPQHFGDGTRLSIL.

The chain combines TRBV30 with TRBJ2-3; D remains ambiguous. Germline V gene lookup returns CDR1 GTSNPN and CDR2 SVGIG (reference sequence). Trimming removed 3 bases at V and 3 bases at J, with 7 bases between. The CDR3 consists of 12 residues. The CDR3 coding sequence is TGTGCCTGGAGCCTGGGGACAGATACGCAGTATTTT. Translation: CAWSLGTDTQYF. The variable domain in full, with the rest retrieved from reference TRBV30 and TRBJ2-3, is SQTIHQWPATLVQPVGSPLSLECTVEGTSNPNLYWYRQAAGRGLQLLFYSVGIGQISSEVPQNLSASRPQDRQFILSSKKLLLSDSGFYLCAWSLGTDTQYFGPGTRLTVL.

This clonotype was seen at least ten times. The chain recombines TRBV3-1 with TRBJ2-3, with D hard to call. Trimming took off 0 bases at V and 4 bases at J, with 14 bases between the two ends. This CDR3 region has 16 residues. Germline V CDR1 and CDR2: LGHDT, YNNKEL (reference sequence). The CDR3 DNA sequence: TGTGCCAGCAGCCAAGATGTCGGTAGCTTCCCAGATACGCAGTATTTT. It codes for CASSQDVGSFPDTQYF.

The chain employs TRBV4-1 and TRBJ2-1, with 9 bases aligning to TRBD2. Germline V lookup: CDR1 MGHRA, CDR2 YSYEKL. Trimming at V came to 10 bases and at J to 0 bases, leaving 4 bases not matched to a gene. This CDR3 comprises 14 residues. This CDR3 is CATEREVSYNEQFF. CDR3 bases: TGCGCCACCGAGCGGGAGGTCTCCTACAATGAGCAGTTCTTC.

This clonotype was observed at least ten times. For the CDR3, the DNA is TGTGCCACCGGGGACAGGGTGCGCTACACCTTC. Residues: CATGDRVRYTF. V and J are TRBV6-1 and TRBJ1-2, with 9 bases fitting TRBD1. Germline trimming cut 10 bases from V and 9 bases from J; bases unmatched to any gene: 6. This CDR3 spans 11 amino acids. Germline CDR1 and CDR2: MNHNS and SASEGT.

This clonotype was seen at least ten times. DNA for the CDR3: TGTGCCAGCAGCTTACCCAGGGGATACGAGCAGTACTTC. Protein sequence: CASSLPRGYEQYF. The V call is TRBV13, the J call TRBJ2-7, with a tentative D call TRBD1 (6 bases). V shed 2 bases and J shed 4 bases, with 9 bases lying between them. CDR1 is PRHDT, CDR2 FYEKMQ, per germline (reference sequence). CDR3 length equals 13 residues.

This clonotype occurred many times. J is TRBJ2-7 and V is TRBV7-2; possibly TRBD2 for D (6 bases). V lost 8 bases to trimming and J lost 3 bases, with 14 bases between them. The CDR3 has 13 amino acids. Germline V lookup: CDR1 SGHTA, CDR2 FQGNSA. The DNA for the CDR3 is TGTGCCAGCTCACTTGGGACTGGCTACGAGCAGTACTTC. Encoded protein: CASSLGTGYEQYF. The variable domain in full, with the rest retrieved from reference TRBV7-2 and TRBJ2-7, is GAGVSQSPSNKVTEKGKDVELRCDPISGHTALYWYRQSLGQGLEFLIYFQGNSAPDKSGLPSDRFSAERTGGSVSTLTIQRTQQEDSAVYLCASSLGTGYEQYFGPGTRLTVT.

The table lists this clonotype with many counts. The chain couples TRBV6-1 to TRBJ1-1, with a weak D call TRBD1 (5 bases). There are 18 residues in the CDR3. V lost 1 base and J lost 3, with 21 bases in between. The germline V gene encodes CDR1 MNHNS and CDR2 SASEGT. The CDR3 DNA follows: TGTGCCAGCAGTGAAGTTGGGCCACTCTGGGGGACTGACACTGAAGCTTTCTTT. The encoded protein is CASSEVGPLWGTDTEAFF.

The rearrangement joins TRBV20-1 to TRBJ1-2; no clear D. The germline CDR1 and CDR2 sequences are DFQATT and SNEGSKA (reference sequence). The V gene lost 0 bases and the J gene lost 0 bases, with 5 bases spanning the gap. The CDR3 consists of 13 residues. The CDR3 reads CSAREGTNYGYTF. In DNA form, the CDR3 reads TGCAGTGCTAGAGAGGGTACTAACTATGGCTACACCTTC.

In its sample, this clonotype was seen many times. In nucleotides, the CDR3 is TGTGCCAGCAGGAAAACACAGGGCGCCTATGGCTACACCTTC. Its protein product is CASRKTQGAYGYTF. This chain connects TRBV13 to TRBJ1-2; D is perhaps TRBD1 (6 bases). The germline gives CDR1 PRHDT, CDR2 FYEKMQ (reference sequence). The V gene lost 6 bases and the J gene lost 4 bases, with 15 bases spanning the gap. The CDR3 has 14 residues.

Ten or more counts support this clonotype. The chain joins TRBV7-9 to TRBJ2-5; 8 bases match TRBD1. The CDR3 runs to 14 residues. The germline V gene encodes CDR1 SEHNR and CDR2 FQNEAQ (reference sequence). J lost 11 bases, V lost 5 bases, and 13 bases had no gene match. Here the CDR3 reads CASSLSDRAFRQYF. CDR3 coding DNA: TGTGCCAGCAGCCTATCGGACAGGGCCTTTCGTCAGTACTTC.

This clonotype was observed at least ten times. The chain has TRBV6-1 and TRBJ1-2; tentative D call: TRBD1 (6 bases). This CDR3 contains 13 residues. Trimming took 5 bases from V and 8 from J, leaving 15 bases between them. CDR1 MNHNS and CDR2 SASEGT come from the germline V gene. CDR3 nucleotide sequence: TGTGCCAGCAGTCACGGACAGTTTGGGGGCTACACCTTC. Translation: CASSHGQFGGYTF.

The CDR3 DNA is TGCGCCAGCAAGGAGTACATGAACACTGAAGCTTTCTTT. Protein product: CASKEYMNTEAFF. The V and J genes are TRBV10-2 and TRBJ1-1; D is unresolved. V gave up 7 bases and J gave up 0 bases, with 9 bases separating them. The CDR3 loop spans 13 amino acids. Germline V gene data show CDR1 as WSHSY and CDR2 as SAAADI.

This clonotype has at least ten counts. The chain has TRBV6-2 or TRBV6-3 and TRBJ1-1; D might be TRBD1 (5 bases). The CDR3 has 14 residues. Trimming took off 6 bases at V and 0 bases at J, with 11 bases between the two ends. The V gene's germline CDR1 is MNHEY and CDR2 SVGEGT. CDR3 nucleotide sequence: TGTGCCAGCAGCCGGGGACCTTTGAACACTGAAGCTTTCTTT. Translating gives CASSRGPLNTEAFF.

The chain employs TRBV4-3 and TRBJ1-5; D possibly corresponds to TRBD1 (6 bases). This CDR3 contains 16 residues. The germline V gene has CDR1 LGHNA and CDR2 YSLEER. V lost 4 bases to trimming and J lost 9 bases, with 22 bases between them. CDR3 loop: CASSLNWGGADRPQHF. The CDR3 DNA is TGCGCCAGCAGCCTTAACTGGGGGGGGGCGGATAGGCCCCAGCATTTT.

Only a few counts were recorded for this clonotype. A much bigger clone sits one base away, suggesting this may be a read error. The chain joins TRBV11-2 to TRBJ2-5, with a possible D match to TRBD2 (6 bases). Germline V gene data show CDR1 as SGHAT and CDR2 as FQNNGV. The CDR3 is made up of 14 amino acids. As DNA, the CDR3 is TGTGCCGGCAGCTTCCATGGAGGGTTGGAGACCCAGTACTTC. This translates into CAGSFHGGLETQYF.

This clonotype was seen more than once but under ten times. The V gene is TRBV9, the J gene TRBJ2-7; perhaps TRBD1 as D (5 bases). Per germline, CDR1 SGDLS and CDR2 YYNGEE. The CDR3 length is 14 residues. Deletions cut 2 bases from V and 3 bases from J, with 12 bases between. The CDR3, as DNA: TGTGCCAGCAGCGTGGGGTCAGGGAACTACGAGCAGTACTTC. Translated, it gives CASSVGSGNYEQYF.